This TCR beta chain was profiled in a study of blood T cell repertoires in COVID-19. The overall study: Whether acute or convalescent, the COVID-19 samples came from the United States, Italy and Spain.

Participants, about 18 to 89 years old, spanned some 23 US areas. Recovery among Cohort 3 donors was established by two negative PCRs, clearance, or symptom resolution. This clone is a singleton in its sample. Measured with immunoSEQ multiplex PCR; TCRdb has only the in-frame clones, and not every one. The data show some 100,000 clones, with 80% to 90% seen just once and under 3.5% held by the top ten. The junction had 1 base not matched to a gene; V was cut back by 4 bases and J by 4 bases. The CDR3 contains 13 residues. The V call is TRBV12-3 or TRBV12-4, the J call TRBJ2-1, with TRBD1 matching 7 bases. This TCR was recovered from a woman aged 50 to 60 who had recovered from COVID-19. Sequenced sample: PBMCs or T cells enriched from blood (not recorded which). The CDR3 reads CASSSGQYNEQFF. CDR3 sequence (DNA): TGTGCCAGCAGTTCGGGACAGTACAATGAGCAGTTCTTC.